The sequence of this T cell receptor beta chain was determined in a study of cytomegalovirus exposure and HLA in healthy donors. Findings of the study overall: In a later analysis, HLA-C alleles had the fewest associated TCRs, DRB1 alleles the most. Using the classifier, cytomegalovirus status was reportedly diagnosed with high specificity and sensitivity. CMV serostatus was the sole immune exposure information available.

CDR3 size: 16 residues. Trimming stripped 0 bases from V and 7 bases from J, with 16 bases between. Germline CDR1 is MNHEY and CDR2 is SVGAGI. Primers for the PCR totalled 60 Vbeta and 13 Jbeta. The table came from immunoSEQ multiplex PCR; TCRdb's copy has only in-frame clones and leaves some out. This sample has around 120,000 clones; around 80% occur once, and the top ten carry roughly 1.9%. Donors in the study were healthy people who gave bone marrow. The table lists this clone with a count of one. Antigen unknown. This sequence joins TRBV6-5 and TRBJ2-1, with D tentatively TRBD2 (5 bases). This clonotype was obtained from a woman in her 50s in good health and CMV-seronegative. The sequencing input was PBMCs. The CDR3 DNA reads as TGTGCCAGCAGTTACTCCGGATTAGCGCCCTTAAATGAGCAGTTCTTC. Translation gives CASSYSGLAPLNEQFF.